These 10 T cell receptor beta chains originate from one sample sequenced in a study of blood T cell repertoires in COVID-19. Here immunoSEQ multiplex PCR was the method, and the copy in TCRdb shows in-frame clones only, minus some. The sample shows under 200,000 clones, 86% of them seen only once. Specimen: PBMCs or T cells enriched from blood (not recorded which). The origin of the receptors is a man aged 40-49 years with acute COVID-19.

This chain uses TRBV9 with TRBJ2-4; D not resolved. Germline lookup yields CDR1 SGDLS and CDR2 YYNGEE. This CDR3 is 13 amino acids long. Trimming took off 0 bases at V and 6 bases at J, with 7 bases between the two ends. CDR3 in DNA: TGTGCCAGCAGCGTAGATCTCGGAAACATTCAGTACTTC. Translating it yields CASSVDLGNIQYF.

This clone was recorded only once. J is TRBJ2-7 and V is TRBV19, with 8 bases that match TRBD2. V gave up 7 bases and J gave up 5 bases; unmatched junction bases: 13. Looked up from germline, CDR1 is LNHDA and CDR2 is SQIVND (reference sequence). The CDR3 is 15 amino acids. The CDR3 DNA reads as TGTGCCAGTACCCTCCGGGGTCGGGAGGGCAACGAGCAGTACTTC. Its protein is CASTLRGREGNEQYF.

This chain uses TRBV24-1 with TRBJ1-2; D unclear. Trimming left V 6 bases short and J 6 bases short, with 13 bases between. CDR3 length: 13 amino acids. The germline V gene encodes CDR1 KGHDR and CDR2 SFDVKD. The CDR3 here is CATSFLELDGYTF. CDR3 nucleotides: TGTGCCACCAGTTTTCTGGAGCTTGATGGCTACACCTTC.

Worth noting for this clone: The same CDR3 also results from other DNA sequences found in this sample. The chain uses TRBV9 and TRBJ2-7, with D tentatively TRBD2 (5 bases). Per germline, CDR1 SGDLS and CDR2 YYNGEE. The ends were cut back, 2 bases at V and 0 bases at J, with 9 bases in the middle. This CDR3 contains 14 residues. Written as DNA, the CDR3 is TGTGCCAGCAGCGTCGGGGATAGCTCCTACGAGCAGTACTTC. Residues: CASSVGDSSYEQYF.

The gene calls are TRBV6-5 and TRBJ1-6; 7 bases are a match to TRBD1. CDR3 length: 15 residues. The germline V gene encodes CDR1 MNHEY and CDR2 SVGAGI. Unmatched junction bases numbered 3, after V lost 4 bases and J lost 3 bases. CDR3 in DNA: TGTGCCAGCAGTTCCGGGACAGTCTATAATTCACCCCTCCACTTT. This translates into CASSSGTVYNSPLHF.

The chain joins TRBV6-2 or TRBV6-3 to TRBJ2-2, with TRBD2 identical over 7 bases. Germline CDR1 is MNHEY and CDR2 is SVGEGT. The CDR3 is made up of 16 amino acids. Germline trimming cut 2 bases from V and 7 bases from J; bases unmatched to any gene: 10. CDR3 sequence (DNA): TGTGCCAGCAGTTACCCCGGCGGGAGACAAGGCGGGGAGCTGTTTTTT. This codes for CASSYPGGRQGGELFF.

The CDR3 is CASSLLAGADTGELFF. The CDR3 DNA sequence: TGTGCCAGCTCATTACTAGCGGGAGCGGACACCGGGGAGCTGTTTTTT. The gene calls are TRBV18 and TRBJ2-2; 11 nucleotides match TRBD2. The junction had 5 bases not matched to a gene; V was cut back by 5 bases and J by 3 bases. The CDR3 sequence is 16 residues long. Germline-derived CDR1 and CDR2 are KGHSH and LQKENI.

In its sample, this clone was seen once. CDR3 in DNA: TGTGCCAGCAGCTTCGCTGGAGGTCCTCTTGAAAAACTGTTTTTT. It yields the protein CASSFAGGPLEKLFF. The rearrangement joins TRBV7-9 to TRBJ1-4; D unclear. This CDR3 comprises 15 residues. The germline gives CDR1 SEHNR, CDR2 FQNEAQ (reference sequence). The ends were cut back, 3 bases at V and 7 bases at J, with 15 bases in the middle.

The V call is TRBV11-2, the J call TRBJ2-2; TRBD1 aligns across 8 bases. V lost 6 bases and J lost 3; bases outside the gene matches: 18. The CDR3 sequence is 19 residues long. The germline V gene has CDR1 SGHAT and CDR2 FQNNGV. The CDR3 region is CASSSPPGGHFLYTGELFF. CDR3 coding DNA: TGTGCCAGCAGTTCACCCCCAGGGGGCCATTTTTTGTACACCGGGGAGCTGTTTTTT.

The CDR3 sequence is CASSEPGTDTQYF. CDR3 DNA sequence: TGTGCCAGCAGTGAACCGGGCACAGATACGCAGTATTTT. The gene calls are TRBV6-1 and TRBJ2-3; no clear D gene. The CDR3 totals 13 residues. CDR1 is MNHNS, CDR2 SASEGT, per germline. The germline V and J ends were trimmed by 2 bases and 1 base, with 4 bases remaining between them.